These T cell receptor beta chains were read from a single sample in a study of a mutant IDH1 vaccine in newly diagnosed glioma. Which antigens these TCRs recognize remains unknown. Assay used: immunoSEQ multiplex PCR; TCRdb lists only in-frame clones, some missing. In the table there are approximately 110,000 clones, 85% to 90% of which are singletons. This material consisted of PBMCs, taken from a glioma patient whose treatment included an IDH1 peptide vaccine. The receptors were gathered from a woman between 45 and 60 years old with glioma. CDR3s leave out the opening cysteine and the closing phenylalanine or tryptophan. D genes are given only for firm matches. Only part of the rows carry a size: once, few, many, or a class if the clone is expanded.

>NA|TRBV5-1|NA|TRBJ2-7|11
ASTRGGPYEQY
>NA|TRBV11-2|NA|TRBJ1-2|10
ASSFHRAGYT
>TRBD1|TRBV7-8|few|TRBJ1-2|14
ASQPTRTGMIYGYT
>TRBD1|TRBV30|few|TRBJ2-7|12
AWTDRVRDYEQY
>TRBD2|TRBV2|NA|TRBJ2-3|13
ASSYSGGTLDTQY
>NA|TRBV19|NA|TRBJ1-1|11
ASSVDSHTEAF
>NA|TRBV4-1|NA|TRBJ2-4|12
ASSPRDSKNIQY
>TRBD1|TRBV28|NA|TRBJ1-2|12
ASTSTGGTYGYT
>NA|TRBV6-5|few|TRBJ1-1|11
ASRIQANTEAF
>TRBD2|TRBV6-1|NA|TRBJ2-3|13
ASRALAGATDTQY
>NA|TRBV27|NA|TRBJ1-2|12
ASSFSGALYGYT
>NA|TRBV5-4|NA|TRBJ2-5|13
ASSLSGSTQETQY
>NA|TRBV5-4|NA|TRBJ2-3|13
ASSFRGRTTDTQY
>NA|TRBV11-2|NA|TRBJ2-7|10
ASSFRGYEQY
>NA|TRBV6-6|NA|TRBJ1-3|13
ASNLALGYGNTVY
>NA|TRBV9|NA|TRBJ1-5|11
ASSAGSNQPRH
>NA|TRBV5-1|NA|TRBJ2-7|11
ASSQGPAYEQY
>NA|TRBV6-5|NA|TRBJ2-1|9
ASSYAGNRF
>NA|TRBV5-1|NA|TRBJ2-3|12
ASSLALGPDTQY
>NA|TRBV6-5|NA|TRBJ2-5|11
ASSEPGIETQY
>NA|TRBV5-6|NA|TRBJ2-7|12
AGSLARISYEQY
>NA|TRBV27|once|TRBJ1-5|12
ASSPVGGNQPQH
>NA|TRBV6-5|NA|TRBJ2-7|13
ASSKQRDTWYEQY
>NA|TRBV9|once|TRBJ2-5|12
ASSFHGQQETQY
>NA|TRBV10-3|NA|TRBJ2-3|10
AISESGDTQY
>NA|TRBV15|NA|TRBJ2-7|15
ATSRKRQVAPLYEQY
>TRBD1|TRBV28|NA|TRBJ1-2|12
ASSSGGTNYGYT